The text below deals with one TCR beta chain. The data were obtained in a study of blood T cell repertoires in COVID-19. Sequenced by immunoSEQ multiplex PCR; TCRdb stores in-frame clones only, minus some. The sample yields over 150,000 clones, approximately 84% seen once. Participants came from 20 to 25 US areas, aged about 18 to 89 years. The CDR3 consists of 13 residues. Germline CDR1 reads SNHLY; CDR2 reads FYNNEI. The ends were cut back, 7 bases at V and 1 base at J, with 7 bases in the middle. This receptor was obtained from a woman aged 30 to 39 who had recovered from COVID-19. The chain joins TRBV2 to TRBJ2-2, with D uncertain. The sequenced material came from PBMCs or T cells enriched from blood (not recorded which). CDR3: CASKLQNTGELFF. CDR3 nucleotides: TGTGCCAGCAAACTCCAGAACACCGGGGAGCTGTTTTTT.